Here is one TCR beta chain with its context. Its antigen is unidentified. The authors amplified TCR beta CDR3 by multiplex PCR with 32 V and 13 J primers. From the multiplex PCR reads, TCRdb called clonotypes with MiXCR, one entry per CDR3 protein. This table has more than 10,000 distinct CDR3 sequences, about 25% appearing once. The data stem from a study of immune heterogeneity within non-small cell lung tumors. Overall study: In total, the tumors were 4 squamous cell carcinomas, around ten non-squamous carcinomas and 1 not otherwise specified. Whole-study findings and limits: Identical dominant CDR3 beta clonotypes recurred across a patient's tumor sites, together with site-unique high-frequency clones. Largely distinct from one individual patient to the next were the high-frequency T-cell receptor beta clonotypes. With an R of roughly 0.31, local T-cell clonality correlated moderately but significantly with local tumor mutational burden.

As template, the study used bulk tumor genomic DNA at about 550 ng per sample. Several far-apart biopsies were taken per primary tumor during surgery. Those enrolled were patients newly diagnosed with untreated non-small cell lung cancer and undergoing curative surgery. CDR3 length: 14 residues. Losses at the gene ends were 5 bases for V and 4 bases for J; bases not matched to a gene: 5. The germline V gene has CDR1 LGHDT and CDR2 YNNKEL (reference sequence). This TCR came from a man aged 45 to 65 with non-small cell lung cancer. The specimen was lung tumor tissue. The V call is TRBV3-1, the J call TRBJ1-1; 9 positions match TRBD1. The CDR3 protein is CASSFGQGSTEAFF. The DNA for the CDR3 is TGTGCCAGCAGCTTTGGACAGGGGAGCACTGAAGCTTTCTTT.